Listed below are T cell receptor beta chains from one sample, sequenced in a study of post-analysis software for immune sequencing data. TCRdb independently ran MiXCR on the PCR reads; one entry per CDR3 protein. Of a few hundred thousand distinct CDR3 sequences in the sample, roughly 30% are singletons; the top ten hold around an eighth. Sequenced input: blood. All receptors derive from a girl aged 5-17 years with multiple sclerosis. The CDR3 runs from the conserved cysteine through the conserved F or W. Each record gives: clone size, J gene, CDR3 length, D gene, V gene, CDR3 DNA, CDR3 protein. The D gene is left open where the match is weak. Size values are once, few and many counts, or a class for expanded clones, and some rows have none.

clone_size: -; j_call: TRBJ2-2; cdr3_length: 13; d_call: -; v_call: TRBV27; cdr3_nt: TGTGCCAGCAGTTTATCATACAGCGGGGAGCTGTTTTTT; cdr3_aa: CASSLSYSGELFF
clone_size: -; j_call: TRBJ1-5; cdr3_length: 13; d_call: -; v_call: TRBV20-1; cdr3_nt: TGCAGTGCGAGGAGAGTCCCGAATCAGCCCCAGCATTTT; cdr3_aa: CSARRVPNQPQHF
clone_size: -; j_call: TRBJ2-1; cdr3_length: 15; d_call: TRBD2; v_call: TRBV4-2; cdr3_nt: TGTGCCAGCAGCCAAGTAGAAACTAGCGGGGGGGCTCAGTTCTTC; cdr3_aa: CASSQVETSGGAQFF
clone_size: -; j_call: TRBJ2-7; cdr3_length: 16; d_call: TRBD1; v_call: TRBV4-1; cdr3_nt: TGCGCCAGCAGCCAAGATAGGCGACAGGGCTCCTACGAGCAGTACTTC; cdr3_aa: CASSQDRRQGSYEQYF
clone_size: -; j_call: TRBJ2-7; cdr3_length: 13; d_call: -; v_call: TRBV24-1; cdr3_nt: TGTGCCACCAGTGGGAAGACAGCGTACGAGCAGTACTTC; cdr3_aa: CATSGKTAYEQYF
clone_size: few; j_call: TRBJ2-3; cdr3_length: 16; d_call: TRBD2; v_call: TRBV20-1; cdr3_nt: TGCAGTGCCGGCCCCCGTCTAGCGGGGGGCACAGATACGCAGTATTTT; cdr3_aa: CSAGPRLAGGTDTQYF
clone_size: few; j_call: TRBJ2-1; cdr3_length: 10; d_call: -; v_call: TRBV20-1; cdr3_nt: TGCAGTGCTAGTGACAATGAGCAGTTCTTC; cdr3_aa: CSASDNEQFF
clone_size: few; j_call: TRBJ1-2; cdr3_length: 11; d_call: -; v_call: TRBV25-1; cdr3_nt: TGTGCCAGCAGTGAGGTGGGAGGCTACACCTTC; cdr3_aa: CASSEVGGYTF
clone_size: few; j_call: TRBJ1-2; cdr3_length: 13; d_call: -; v_call: TRBV12-3/TRBV12-4; cdr3_nt: TGTGCCAGCAGTTTAGCGGGGGGGGATGGCTACACCTTC; cdr3_aa: CASSLAGGDGYTF
clone_size: -; j_call: TRBJ1-2; cdr3_length: 13; d_call: -; v_call: TRBV29-1; cdr3_nt: TGCAGCGTTGAATATGGGACTGGGGATGGCTACACCTTC; cdr3_aa: CSVEYGTGDGYTF
clone_size: few; j_call: TRBJ2-5; cdr3_length: 16; d_call: TRBD1; v_call: TRBV9; cdr3_nt: TGTGCCAGCAGCGTAGTCGGGGACAGGAGACAAGAGACCCAGTACTTC; cdr3_aa: CASSVVGDRRQETQYF
clone_size: once; j_call: TRBJ2-2; cdr3_length: 16; d_call: TRBD2; v_call: TRBV20-1; cdr3_nt: TGTAGTGCTGGGAACGGACTAGCTTCGAACACCGGGGAGCTGTTTTTT; cdr3_aa: CSAGNGLASNTGELFF